This is a list of T cell receptor beta chains from one sample in a study of T cell responses to AZD1222 COVID-19 vaccine. Assay used: immunoSEQ multiplex PCR; TCRdb lists only in-frame clones, some missing. The data hold some 42,000 clones, with roughly 83% observed a single time. The sample here was peripheral blood, taken 28 days after the second AZD1222 dose. The receptors were gathered from an adult who received the AZD1222 COVID-19 vaccine. The CDR3 runs from the conserved cysteine through the conserved F or W. A D gene is named only where the DNA matches it firmly.

J gene: TRBJ2-2
D gene: TRBD2
V gene: TRBV2
CDR3 protein: CASSQAGGWTGELFF
CDR3 DNA: TGTGCCAGCAGTCAAGCGGGGGGGTGGACCGGGGAGCTGTTTTTT

J gene: TRBJ2-3
D gene: TRBD1
V gene: TRBV29-1
CDR3 protein: CSASRDSPFTDTQYF
CDR3 DNA: TGCAGCGCCTCCCGGGACAGCCCATTCACAGATACGCAGTATTTT

J gene: TRBJ1-2
D gene: TRBD1
V gene: TRBV20-1
CDR3 protein: CSPGTGNGYTF
CDR3 DNA: TGCAGCCCTGGGACAGGGAATGGCTACACCTTC

J gene: TRBJ2-3
D gene: .
V gene: TRBV28
CDR3 protein: CASSVQGTDTQYF
CDR3 DNA: TGTGCCAGCAGTGTGCAGGGCACAGATACGCAGTATTTT

J gene: TRBJ2-2
D gene: TRBD1
V gene: TRBV29-1
CDR3 protein: CSAQTGLGELFF
CDR3 DNA: TGCAGCGCCCAGACAGGGCTCGGGGAGCTGTTTTTT

J gene: TRBJ1-6
D gene: .
V gene: TRBV4-1
CDR3 protein: CASSQESSGNSPLHF
CDR3 DNA: TGCGCCAGCAGCCAAGAATCGTCGGGAAATTCACCCCTCCACTTT

J gene: TRBJ1-4
D gene: .
V gene: TRBV27
CDR3 protein: CASSTGFEKLFF
CDR3 DNA: TGTGCCAGCAGTACAGGTTTTGAAAAACTGTTTTTT

J gene: TRBJ1-6
D gene: TRBD1
V gene: TRBV5-1
CDR3 protein: CASSGIGTASNSPLHF
CDR3 DNA: TGCGCCAGCAGCGGAATAGGGACAGCTTCTAATTCACCCCTCCACTTT

J gene: TRBJ1-5
D gene: .
V gene: TRBV29-1
CDR3 protein: CSVATSGIDRPQHF
CDR3 DNA: TGCAGCGTTGCGACGAGTGGTATTGATCGGCCCCAGCATTTT

J gene: TRBJ2-2
D gene: .
V gene: TRBV5-1
CDR3 protein: CASSLLGLNTGELFF
CDR3 DNA: TGCGCCAGCAGCTTGTTAGGTCTAAACACCGGGGAGCTGTTTTTT